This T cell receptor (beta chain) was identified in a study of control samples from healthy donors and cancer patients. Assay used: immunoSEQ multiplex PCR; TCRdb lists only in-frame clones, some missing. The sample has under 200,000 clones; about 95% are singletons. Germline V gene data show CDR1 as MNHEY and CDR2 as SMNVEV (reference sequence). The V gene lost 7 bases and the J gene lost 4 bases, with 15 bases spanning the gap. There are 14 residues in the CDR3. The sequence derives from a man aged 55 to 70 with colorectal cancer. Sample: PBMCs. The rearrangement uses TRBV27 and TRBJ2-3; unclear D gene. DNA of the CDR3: TGTGCCAGCACCTCCCTACGAGTCCCAGATACGCAGTATTTT. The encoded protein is CASTSLRVPDTQYF.